Each of the 19 T cell receptor beta chains below was sequenced from the same sample in a study of T cell responses to AZD1222 COVID-19 vaccine. Libraries were prepared by immunoSEQ multiplex PCR; TCRdb keeps only in-frame clonotypes and omits some of them. The sample includes over 150,000 clones, around 88% of them seen just once. The source was peripheral blood, collected 28 days after the second AZD1222 dose. The receptor set was obtained from an adult who received the AZD1222 COVID-19 vaccine.

This chain joins TRBV6-5 and TRBJ2-7; TRBD1 matches 7 bases. V shed 0 bases and J 2 bases; nucleotides not matched to a gene: 7. This CDR3 has 16 residues. The germline CDR1 and CDR2 sequences are MNHEY and SVGAGI. The CDR3 loop reads CASSYSNPGTAYEQYF. DNA for the CDR3: TGTGCCAGCAGTTACTCGAATCCCGGGACAGCCTACGAGCAGTACTTC.

The chain joins TRBV5-6 to TRBJ2-7; D unclear. Germline V CDR1 and CDR2: SGHDT, YYEEEE. Trimming cost V 0 bases and J 5 bases, with 6 bases left between them. The CDR3 has 12 amino acids. CDR3 DNA sequence: TGTGCCAGCAGCTTGGGAACAAACGAGCAGTACTTC. It specifies CASSLGTNEQYF.

The chain joins TRBV28 to TRBJ1-2; D remains ambiguous. This CDR3 is built from 12 residues. Germline CDR1 MDHEN, CDR2 SYDVKM. V was pared by 1 base and J by 7 bases, with 7 bases between. The CDR3 loop is CASSLSHFGYTF. The CDR3 bases are TGTGCCAGCAGTTTATCCCACTTTGGCTACACCTTC.

In nucleotides, the CDR3 is TGTGCCAGAGAAGGACAGGGATTAGGTGATACGCAGTATTTT. This encodes CAREGQGLGDTQYF. The chain joins TRBV30 to TRBJ2-3; 8 bases match TRBD1. This CDR3 has 14 amino acids. Losses at the gene ends were 8 bases for V and 6 bases for J; bases not matched to a gene: 13. Germline V lookup: CDR1 GTSNPN, CDR2 SVGIG (reference sequence).

The chain is built from TRBV4-1 and TRBJ1-1, with D unresolved. Looked up from germline, CDR1 is MGHRA and CDR2 is YSYEKL. Trimming took off 4 bases at V and 0 bases at J, with 6 bases between the two ends. The CDR3 length is 13 residues. The CDR3 protein is CASSPILNTEAFF. DNA for the CDR3: TGCGCCAGCAGCCCGATCTTGAACACTGAAGCTTTCTTT.

The chain employs TRBV5-1 and TRBJ1-3, with D hard to call. Germline values: CDR1 SGHRS, CDR2 YFSETQ. V gave up 0 bases and J gave up 0 bases, with 7 bases separating them. The CDR3 loop spans 15 amino acids. The CDR3 bases are TGCGCCAGCAGCTTGGCCGCAGACTCTGGAAACACCATATATTTT. It specifies CASSLAADSGNTIYF.

The chain couples TRBV12-3 or TRBV12-4 to TRBJ2-3; D assignment may be TRBD1 or TRBD2 (5 bases each). Trimming took 6 bases from V and 2 from J, leaving 9 bases between them. This CDR3 has 13 amino acids. The CDR3 DNA is TGTGCCAGCAGGACGGGGACCACAGATACGCAGTATTTT. Translated, it gives CASRTGTTDTQYF.

The chain recombines TRBV7-2 with TRBJ2-1; D perhaps matches TRBD2 (7 bases). Germline V gene sequence: CDR1 SGHTA, CDR2 FQGNSA. V gave up 5 bases and J gave up 5 bases, with 19 bases separating them. This CDR3 has 16 residues. The CDR3 bases are TGTGCCAGCAGCAAGACCCGGGGGGCCGGTAACAATGAGCAGTTCTTC. Residues: CASSKTRGAGNNEQFF.

This clone was recorded a few times. The chain combines TRBV6-5 with TRBJ1-4, with D hard to call. Germline V gene data show CDR1 as MNHEY and CDR2 as SVGAGI. The V gene lost 10 bases and the J gene lost 4 bases, with 19 bases spanning the gap. There are 15 residues in the CDR3. CDR3 protein: CATSKGMDDNEKLFF. CDR3 DNA sequence: TGTGCCACCTCGAAAGGGATGGACGATAATGAAAAACTGTTTTTT.

This chain uses TRBV3-1 (or the pseudogene TRBV3-2) with TRBJ1-2; D is possibly TRBD1 (6 bases). Trimming removed 0 bases from V and 4 bases from J, with 18 bases in between. The CDR3 has 17 residues. CDR1 LGHDT and CDR2 YNNKEL come from the germline V gene (reference sequence). The chain's CDR3 is CASSQDEGGGAGYGYTF. The CDR3, as DNA: TGTGCCAGCAGCCAAGATGAAGGGGGGGGCGCTGGCTATGGCTACACCTTC.

The chain couples TRBV5-1 to TRBJ2-7, with D hard to call. V gave up 0 bases and J gave up 6 bases, with 19 bases separating them. CDR3 length: 16 amino acids. The germline V gene has CDR1 SGHRS and CDR2 YFSETQ. The CDR3 region has the DNA TGCGCCAGCAGCTTGGCCAGCGCCCCCGGTACGGCCGAGCAGTACTTC. Encoded protein: CASSLASAPGTAEQYF.

CDR3 in amino acids: CASSSGRDYTF. The CDR3 DNA reads as TGTGCCAGCAGCTCGGGGAGGGACTACACCTTC. The rearrangement joins TRBV11-2 to TRBJ1-2, with D unclear. The germline V and J ends were trimmed by 4 bases and 10 bases, with 10 bases remaining between them. The germline gives CDR1 SGHAT, CDR2 FQNNGV. This CDR3 region has 11 residues.

The chain employs TRBV5-4 and TRBJ1-2, with TRBD1 identical over 8 bases. CDR1 SGHNT and CDR2 YYREEE come from the germline V gene (reference sequence). CDR3 length equals 14 residues. V trimming: 0 bases; J trimming: 8 bases; junction bases outside the gene matches: 6. The CDR3 bases are TGTGCCAGCAGCTTGGTGGCAGGGGGCGTGGGCTACACCTTC. This sequence encodes CASSLVAGGVGYTF.

The V and J genes are TRBV2 and TRBJ1-4; 7 bases agree with TRBD1. This CDR3 is 13 amino acids long. CDR1 is SNHLY, CDR2 FYNNEI, per germline. V was clipped by 6 bases and J by 7 bases; unmatched bases: 5. The CDR3 here is CASRSQGFEKLFF. The CDR3 DNA follows: TGTGCCAGCAGGTCACAGGGGTTTGAAAAACTGTTTTTT.

The chain joins TRBV5-1 to TRBJ1-3, with 7 bases that match TRBD1. The trim removed 4 bases at V and 4 bases at J, leaving 8 bases unmatched. The CDR3 extends over 15 amino acids. Per the germline V gene, CDR1 is SGHRS and CDR2 is YFSETQ. The CDR3 DNA reads as TGCGCCAGCAGCCTCGGACAGGCGGGAGGAAACACCATATATTTT. The encoded protein is CASSLGQAGGNTIYF.

This chain links TRBV4-1 with TRBJ1-1; 8 bases are a match to TRBD1. CDR3 length: 15 residues. V trimming: 2 bases; J trimming: 4 bases; junction bases outside the gene matches: 6. Germline-derived CDR1 and CDR2 are MGHRA and YSYEKL. The CDR3 nucleotides are TGCGCCAGCAGCCAACCACCGACAGGGGTCACTGAAGCTTTCTTT. It specifies CASSQPPTGVTEAFF.

The J gene is TRBJ1-6, the V gene TRBV6-5; D remains unclear. With 2 bases removed from V and 7 bases from J, the gap between germline ends came to 9 bases. This CDR3 is 14 amino acids long. Germline values: CDR1 MNHEY, CDR2 SVGAGI. CDR3 coding DNA: TGTGCCAGCAGTTACGGGGTTGGCAATTCACCCCTCCACTTT. Protein sequence: CASSYGVGNSPLHF.

The chain combines TRBV6-1 with TRBJ2-1, with a possible D match to TRBD2 (5 bases). The V gene lost 2 bases and the J gene lost 0 bases, with 8 bases spanning the gap. The germline V gene has CDR1 MNHNS and CDR2 SASEGT. This CDR3 has 15 residues. The chain's CDR3 is CASSESGNSYNEQFF. The CDR3 nucleotides read TGTGCCAGCAGTGAATCGGGGAACTCCTACAATGAGCAGTTCTTC.

The chain has TRBV7-2 and TRBJ1-1; no firm D call. The CDR3 length is 16 residues. CDR1 and CDR2 from the germline V gene are SGHTA and FQGNSA. With 6 bases removed from V and 0 bases from J, the gap between germline ends came to 17 bases. Here the CDR3 reads CASSSEVGQLNTEAFF. The CDR3 DNA is TGTGCCAGCAGTTCCGAGGTCGGTCAGTTGAACACTGAAGCTTTCTTT.